This T cell receptor (beta chain) was recorded in a study of post-analysis software for immune sequencing data. Study results and caveats: Controls showed lower frequencies than patients for roughly five TRBV segments, and TRBV5-6, TRBV5-1 and TRBV20-1 were among these.

The CDR3 totals 17 residues. Germline V gene lookup returns CDR1 SGHTA and CDR2 FQGTGA. Trimming at V came to 1 base and at J to 2 bases, leaving 9 bases not matched to a gene. Regarding this clonotype: Its specificity is not known.

Presence of unique molecular identifiers characterized the TCR beta cDNA libraries. There were 1 to 10 million T cells, and approximately 480,000 cDNA molecules came from them. A single record per CDR3 protein comes from TCRdb applying MiXCR to the PCR reads. Altogether fewer than 850,000 distinct CDR3 sequences are present, 30% being singletons, with the ten largest covering approximately 0.6%. The source is a girl aged 10 to 17 with multiple sclerosis. V gene TRBV7-3 combines with J gene TRBJ2-5; 8 bases map to TRBD2. Sequencing used blood. CDR3 nucleotides: TGTGCCAGCAGCTTAAGTAATAGCGGGGTTTTTCAAGAGACCCAGTACTTC. This codes for CASSLSNSGVFQETQYF.